This paragraph covers one T cell receptor beta chain sequence. Its target is not known. TCRdb's copy holds only in-frame clones and misses some; the assay was immunoSEQ multiplex PCR. The sample holds some 2,000,000 clones; 85% to 95% are singletons and the top ten take roughly 0.13%. V dropped 1 base and J dropped 9; count of bases not matched to a gene: 14. Per the germline V gene, CDR1 is SGHRS and CDR2 is YFSETQ. This CDR3 contains 17 residues. The data were taken from a study of shared clonotypes between healthy human individuals. Study-wide results and limits: An anticipated effect of sequencing depth on clonotype sharing among donors was recognized.

Sequencing was carried out using naive CD4+ T cells sorted from blood. Stated subset: CD45RA+ positively selected. The TCR sequence derives from a man between 18 and 35 years old in good health. J is TRBJ2-1 and V is TRBV5-1; 9 nucleotides line up with TRBD2. The chain's CDR3 is CASSLSFHSGGLAEQFF. In DNA form, the CDR3 reads TGCGCCAGCAGCTTGTCTTTCCATAGCGGGGGACTAGCTGAGCAGTTCTTC.